This T cell receptor beta chain was identified in a study of glioma-infiltrating T cells after dendritic cell vaccination. Per germline, CDR1 SGHRS and CDR2 YFSETQ. The CDR3 is made up of 16 amino acids. The junction had 10 bases not matched to a gene; V was cut back by 3 bases and J by 4 bases. This clone came up once. Profiled with immunoSEQ multiplex PCR; TCRdb holds only in-frame clones, not every one. The sample holds approximately 93,000 clones, 85% seen once. As for time point: after dendritic cell vaccination, including at tumor progression/relapse. Only patients with spare fresh-frozen tumor and over two years of follow-up were included.

Specimen: blood, collected after dendritic cell vaccination. The V call is TRBV5-1, the J call TRBJ2-1, with 7 nucleotides matching TRBD1. This receptor was taken from a human donor with glioblastoma. The CDR3 spells CASSYTGDVSYNEQFF. The CDR3 DNA is TGCGCCAGCAGCTATACAGGGGACGTATCGTACAATGAGCAGTTCTTC.